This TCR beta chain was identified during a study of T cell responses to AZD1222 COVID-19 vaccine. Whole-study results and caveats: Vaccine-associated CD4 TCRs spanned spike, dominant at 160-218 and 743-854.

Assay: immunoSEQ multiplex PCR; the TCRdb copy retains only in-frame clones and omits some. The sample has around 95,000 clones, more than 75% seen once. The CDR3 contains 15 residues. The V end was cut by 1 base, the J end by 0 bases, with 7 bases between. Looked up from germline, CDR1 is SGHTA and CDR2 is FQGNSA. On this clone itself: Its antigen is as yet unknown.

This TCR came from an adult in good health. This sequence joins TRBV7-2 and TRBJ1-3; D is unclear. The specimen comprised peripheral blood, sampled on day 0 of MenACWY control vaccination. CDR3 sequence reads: CASSLVSGSGNTIYF. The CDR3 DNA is TGTGCCAGCAGCTTAGTATCTGGCTCTGGAAACACCATATATTTT.